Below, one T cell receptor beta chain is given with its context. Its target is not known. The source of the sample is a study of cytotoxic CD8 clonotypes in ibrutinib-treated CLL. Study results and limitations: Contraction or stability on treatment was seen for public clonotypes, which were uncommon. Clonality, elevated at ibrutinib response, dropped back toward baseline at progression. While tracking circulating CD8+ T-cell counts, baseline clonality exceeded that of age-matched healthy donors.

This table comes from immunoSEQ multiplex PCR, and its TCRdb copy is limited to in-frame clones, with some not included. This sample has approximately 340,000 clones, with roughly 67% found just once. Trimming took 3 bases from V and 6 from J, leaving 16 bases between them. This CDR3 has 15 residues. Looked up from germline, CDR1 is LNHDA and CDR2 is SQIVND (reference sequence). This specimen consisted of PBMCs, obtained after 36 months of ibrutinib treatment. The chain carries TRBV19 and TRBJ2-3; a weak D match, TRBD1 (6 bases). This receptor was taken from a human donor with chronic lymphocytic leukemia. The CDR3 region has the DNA TGTGCCAGTAGTATGGCCCAGCCAGGGGCGGATACGCAGTATTTT. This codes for CASSMAQPGADTQYF.